This entry features one T cell receptor beta chain sequence. The CDR3 length is 18 residues. The germline V gene has CDR1 SGHRS and CDR2 YFSETQ. V dropped 4 bases and J dropped 3; count of bases not matched to a gene: 15. As processed by the authors: Estimation of nucleated cell counts was performed using reference gene primer amplification. Here immunoSEQ multiplex PCR was the method, and the copy in TCRdb shows in-frame clones only, minus some. The DNA was the basis for D and trimming; V, J and clone size are from that table. The sample consists of some 97,000 clones, 91% of them appearing once. The sample is drawn from a study of blood T cell repertoires in COVID-19. Overall study context: Acute and convalescent COVID-19 specimens originated in the United States, Italy and Spain. The analysed material was cDNA or gDNA that came from T cells, B-cell-depleted T cells, or PBMCs.

The receptor was derived from a man over 45 with active COVID-19. The gene calls are TRBV5-1 and TRBJ2-7; 11 bases fit TRBD1. Sequencing used peripheral blood. CDR3 residues: CASSVRSGTGGSVYEQYF. CDR3 coding DNA: TGCGCCAGCAGCGTAAGATCCGGGACAGGGGGTTCGGTCTACGAGCAGTACTTC.